This TCR beta chain was retrieved from a study of blood T cell repertoires in COVID-19. V lost 2 bases and J lost 3; bases outside the gene matches: 3. The CDR3 consists of 14 residues. Germline loops: CDR1 MDHEN, CDR2 SYDVKM. In its sample, this clone was seen a few times. Sequencing was performed with immunoSEQ multiplex PCR; in TCRdb, only in-frame clones are kept and a portion is missing. The table lists 45,000 to 50,000 clones, over 80% of them singletons. Source material: peripheral blood. The receptor's source is an elderly man in a cohort sampled during active COVID-19. V and J are TRBV28 and TRBJ1-2; the match to TRBD1 covers 7 bases. This CDR3 is CASSLPGQYYGYTF. The CDR3 DNA reads TGTGCCAGCAGTTTACCGGGACAGTACTATGGCTACACCTTC.